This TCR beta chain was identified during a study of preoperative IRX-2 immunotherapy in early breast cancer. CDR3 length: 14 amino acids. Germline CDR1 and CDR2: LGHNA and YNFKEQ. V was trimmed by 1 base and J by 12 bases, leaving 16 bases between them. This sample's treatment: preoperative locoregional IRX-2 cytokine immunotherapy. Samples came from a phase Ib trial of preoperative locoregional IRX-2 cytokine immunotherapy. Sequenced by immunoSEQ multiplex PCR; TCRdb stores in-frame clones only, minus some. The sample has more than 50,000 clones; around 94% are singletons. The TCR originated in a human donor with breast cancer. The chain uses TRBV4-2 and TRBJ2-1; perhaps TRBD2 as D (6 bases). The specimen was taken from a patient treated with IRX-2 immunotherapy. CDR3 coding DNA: TGTGCCAGCAGCCAAGTCGGAGGGCTAGTCGGGCAGTTCTTC. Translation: CASSQVGGLVGQFF.